This T cell receptor beta chain was sequenced for a study of T-cell memory formation after mild COVID-19. Turning to the study itself: TCR clusters were mostly donor specific.

On this clonotype itself: Antigen: not known.

The V gene's germline CDR1 is MGHRA and CDR2 YSYEKL. This CDR3 comprises 15 residues. Trimming took off 4 bases at V and 7 bases at J, with 19 bases between the two ends. General study results and limits: Cross-reactive memory appears to have joined, as suggested by some responding clones showing up in pre-infection memory. For contracting clones, CD4+ ones sat mainly in CM and EM, CD8+ in EMRA.

Each CDR3 protein gets one entry after TCRdb re-called the 5' RACE reads with MiXCR. The sample has some 270,000 distinct CDR3 sequences; 15% to 19% are singletons. Material: PBMCs or a T cell subset sorted from them (not recorded which). This TCR was sampled from an adult woman who had mild COVID-19 (a few samples of this study predate the infection). Cell type and time point are not known. This rearrangement joins TRBV4-1 to TRBJ1-1; D uncertain. CDR3 loop: CASSRDKPDRIEAFF. The CDR3 bases are TGCGCCAGCAGCCGAGACAAGCCGGACCGGATTGAAGCTTTCTTT.